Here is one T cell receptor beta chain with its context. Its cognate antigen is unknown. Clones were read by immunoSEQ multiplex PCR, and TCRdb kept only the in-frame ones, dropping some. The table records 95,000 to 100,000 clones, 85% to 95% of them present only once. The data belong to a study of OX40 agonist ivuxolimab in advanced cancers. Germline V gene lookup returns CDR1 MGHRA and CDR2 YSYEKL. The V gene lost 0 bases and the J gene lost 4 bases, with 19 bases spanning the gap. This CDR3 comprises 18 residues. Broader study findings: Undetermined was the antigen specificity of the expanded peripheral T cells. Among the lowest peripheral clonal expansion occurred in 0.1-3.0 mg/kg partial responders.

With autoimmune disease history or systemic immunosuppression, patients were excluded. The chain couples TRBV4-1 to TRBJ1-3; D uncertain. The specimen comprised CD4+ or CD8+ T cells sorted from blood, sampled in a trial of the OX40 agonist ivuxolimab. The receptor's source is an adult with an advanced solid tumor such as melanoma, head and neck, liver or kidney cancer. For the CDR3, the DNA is TGCGCCAGCAGCCAAGATCGCCCGCGCGGTGGGAGAGGAAACACCATATATTTT. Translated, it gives CASSQDRPRGGRGNTIYF.